Shown below are 22 T cell receptor beta chains from a single sample sequenced in a study of human T cells and chemical hapten exposure. Via MiXCR, TCRdb re-called the RACE reads, giving one row per CDR3 protein. The sample consists of 80,000 to 100,000 distinct CDR3 sequences, 9.5% to 15% of them appearing once. Time point reported: patch test 1, 2 weeks after DPC sensitization. Treatment of the sample: therapeutic diphenylcyclopropenone sensitization with weekly scalp DPC. The material sequenced was whole blood, taken in connection with sensitization to the hapten diphenylcyclopropenone (DPC). These receptors all stem from a middle-aged woman with alopecia areata. Some clones in this sample may be carry-over from other donors' samples.

V usage is TRBV7-3 and J usage is TRBJ2-2; possibly TRBD1 or TRBD2 for D (6 bases each). There are 16 residues in the CDR3. V gave up 5 bases and J gave up 5 bases, with 18 bases separating them. Germline V lookup: CDR1 SGHTA, CDR2 FQGTGA. The CDR3 DNA reads as TGTGCCAGCAGCCGAAACCCCGGGGGCGTGACCGGGGAGCTGTTTTTT. Translation gives CASSRNPGGVTGELFF.

The sample holds a few counts of this clonotype. J is TRBJ1-5 and V is TRBV6-6; a weak D match, TRBD1 (6 bases). V dropped 6 bases and J dropped 9 bases, with 15 bases sitting between them. Germline CDR1 reads MNHNY; CDR2 reads SVGAGI (reference sequence). The CDR3 is 13 amino acids. CDR3 in amino acids: CASSIQTGLPQHF. CDR3 sequence (DNA): TGTGCCAGCAGCATACAAACAGGGCTGCCCCAGCATTTT.

V and J are TRBV6-2 or TRBV6-3 and TRBJ1-1; no definite D call. The ends were cut back, 5 bases at V and 1 base at J, with 11 bases in the middle. CDR1 and CDR2 from the germline V gene are MNHEY and SVGEGT. The CDR3 length is 14 residues. CDR3 amino acids: CASSPQPANTEAFF. The CDR3, as DNA: TGTGCCAGCAGTCCCCAACCAGCGAACACTGAAGCTTTCTTT.

This clonotype was seen a handful of times. V and J are TRBV19 and TRBJ2-2; D perhaps matches TRBD2 (5 bases). Trimming took 2 bases from V and 0 from J, leaving 7 bases between them. Germline CDR1 reads LNHDA; CDR2 reads SQIVND (reference sequence). The CDR3 is made up of 15 amino acids. The CDR3 DNA follows: TGTGCCAGTAGTATAAGGACTGCGAACACCGGGGAGCTGTTTTTT. Translating it yields CASSIRTANTGELFF.

The chain uses TRBV5-1 and TRBJ1-2, with unresolved D. Germline-derived CDR1 and CDR2 are SGHRS and YFSETQ. The CDR3 extends over 14 amino acids. V was trimmed by 0 bases and J by 2 bases, leaving 8 bases between them. CDR3 sequence: CASSLGSTNYGYTF. The CDR3 DNA sequence: TGCGCCAGCAGCTTGGGATCCACCAACTATGGCTACACCTTC.

This clonotype appeared many times. The chain couples TRBV28 to TRBJ1-4; D remains ambiguous. Germline CDR1 reads MDHEN; CDR2 reads SYDVKM. CDR3 length equals 14 residues. V was cut by 4 bases and J by 5 bases, with 11 bases left in between. As DNA, the CDR3 is TGTGCCAGCAGTTCCCCGAGTACGAATGAAAAACTGTTTTTT. It specifies CASSSPSTNEKLFF.

The chain joins TRBV27 to TRBJ2-5, with TRBD2 identical over 9 bases. The CDR3 runs to 14 residues. V lost 5 bases, J lost 5 bases, and 6 bases stayed unmatched. Per the germline V gene, CDR1 is MNHEY and CDR2 is SMNVEV (reference sequence). The CDR3: CASSLAGRGETQYF. The DNA of the CDR3 is TGTGCCAGCAGTCTAGCGGGACGGGGGGAGACCCAGTACTTC.

The chain couples TRBV28 to TRBJ1-5, with D perhaps matching TRBD1 (6 bases). The V end lost 2 bases, the J end lost 0 bases, and 14 bases lay between the germline ends. The germline V gene has CDR1 MDHEN and CDR2 SYDVKM. The CDR3 spans 17 residues. The CDR3 here is CASSLITGHYSNQPQHF. The CDR3 DNA reads TGTGCCAGCAGTTTAATAACGGGACACTATAGCAATCAGCCCCAGCATTTT.

The V gene is TRBV18, the J gene TRBJ1-5; D perhaps matches TRBD1 (5 bases). The CDR3 contains 14 residues. Germline V gene data show CDR1 as KGHSH and CDR2 as LQKENI. The germline V and J ends were trimmed by 1 base and 5 bases, with 9 bases remaining between them. The CDR3 coding sequence is TGTGCCAGCTCACCACAAGTGGGGGATCAGCCCCAGCATTTT. It codes for CASSPQVGDQPQHF.

The sample holds many counts of this clonotype. This chain connects TRBV5-1 to TRBJ2-7, with 10 nucleotides matching TRBD2. Per germline, CDR1 SGHRS and CDR2 YFSETQ. J lost 4 bases, V lost 4 bases, and 11 bases had no gene match. The CDR3 has 16 amino acids. The CDR3 DNA reads TGCGCCAGCAGCGAGGGGACTAGCGCCATATTATACGAGCAGTACTTC. Translating it yields CASSEGTSAILYEQYF.

This chain joins TRBV28 and TRBJ2-7, with 9 bases lining up with TRBD2. The CDR3 covers 15 residues. CDR1 and CDR2 (germline): MDHEN, SYDVKM. The junction had 7 bases not matched to a gene; V was cut back by 3 bases and J by 4 bases. CDR3 region: CASSFRGTSRYEQYF. CDR3 sequence (DNA): TGTGCCAGCAGTTTCCGAGGGACTAGCAGATACGAGCAGTACTTC. Full variable domain (rest looked up from reference TRBV28 and TRBJ2-7): DVKVTQSSRYLVKRTGEKVFLECVQDMDHENMFWYRQDPGLGLRLIYFSYDVKMKEKGDIPEGYSVSREKKERFSLILESASTNQTSMYLCASSFRGTSRYEQYFGPGTRLTVT.

This sequence joins TRBV2 and TRBJ2-7; either TRBD1 or TRBD2 may supply D (5 bases each). Trimming took 2 bases from V and 6 from J, leaving 14 bases between them. This CDR3 contains 14 residues. CDR1 and CDR2 (germline): SNHLY, FYNNEI. CDR3 sequence: CASSEPGRAAEQYF. CDR3 in DNA: TGTGCCAGCAGTGAACCGGGACGGGCCGCCGAGCAGTACTTC.

The table lists this clonotype with a few counts. This sequence joins TRBV2 and TRBJ2-1; a possible D gene is TRBD2 (5 bases). CDR3 length: 15 amino acids. Trimming shortened V by 6 bases and J by 4 bases, and 16 bases separated the two germline ends. Germline CDR1 reads SNHLY; CDR2 reads FYNNEI. CDR3 sequence reads: CASSEISGTYNEQFF. The CDR3 DNA follows: TGTGCCAGCAGCGAGATAAGCGGAACTTACAATGAGCAGTTCTTC.

This clonotype has more than one count but fewer than ten. The rearrangement joins TRBV6-5 to TRBJ2-7; TRBD2 agrees at 10 bases. Trimming cost V 5 bases and J 5 bases; bases outside gene matches: 12. The germline V gene encodes CDR1 MNHEY and CDR2 SVGAGI. This CDR3 is built from 16 residues. CDR3 residues: CASSLNPGLASDEQYF. CDR3 nucleotide sequence: TGTGCCAGCAGTCTAAATCCGGGACTAGCGAGTGACGAGCAGTACTTC.

This clonotype was observed a few times. The chain links TRBV28 to TRBJ1-1; D unclear. Trimming took off 9 bases at V and 4 bases at J, with 9 bases between the two ends. The germline V gene encodes CDR1 MDHEN and CDR2 SYDVKM. This CDR3 is 11 amino acids long. CDR3 sequence: CASSGLTEAFF. CDR3 nucleotides: TGTGCCAGTTCCGGGCTCACTGAAGCTTTCTTT.

Only a few counts were recorded for this clonotype. The chain links TRBV7-2 to TRBJ2-2; 7 bases agree with TRBD2. Looked up from germline, CDR1 is SGHTA and CDR2 is FQGNSA. There are 16 residues in the CDR3. The ends lost 6 bases at V and 5 bases at J; junction bases unmatched: 12. CDR3 sequence reads: CASRTGAGVGTGELFF. The CDR3 nucleotides read TGTGCCAGCAGAACTGGGGCGGGAGTGGGGACCGGGGAGCTGTTTTTT.

The V gene is TRBV28, the J gene TRBJ1-1, with 8 bases matching TRBD1. This CDR3 has 19 amino acids. Germline lookup yields CDR1 MDHEN and CDR2 SYDVKM. V shed 2 bases and J 4 bases; nucleotides not matched to a gene: 18. CDR3 loop: CASSLTRTLDRARGTEAFF. In nucleotides, the CDR3 is TGTGCCAGCAGTTTAACACGGACCTTGGACAGGGCGAGAGGCACTGAAGCTTTCTTT.

This clonotype has a count of ten or more. The junction departs from germline at one end; a sequencing error may be responsible. The J gene is TRBJ2-2, the V gene TRBV2, with 8 positions matching TRBD2. CDR1 and CDR2 (germline): SNHLY, FYNNEI. This CDR3 spans 15 amino acids. As DNA, the CDR3 is TGTGCCAGCAGGGAAGTAGCGGGGTACACCGGGGAGCTGTTTTTT. Translated, it gives CASREVAGYTGELFF.

This clonotype came up many times. The rearrangement uses TRBV30 and TRBJ2-2; 9 positions match TRBD2. The CDR3 covers 15 residues. The trim removed 4 bases at V and 3 bases at J, leaving 6 bases unmatched. Germline CDR1 and CDR2: GTSNPN and SVGIG (reference sequence). The chain's CDR3 is CAWTGLAGHTGELFF. CDR3 nucleotides: TGTGCCTGGACGGGACTAGCTGGACACACCGGGGAGCTGTTTTTT.

This clonotype was counted between two and nine times. The chain recombines TRBV11-3 with TRBJ2-1, with D possibly called TRBD1 or TRBD2 (5 bases each). V was clipped by 2 bases and J by 0 bases, with 11 bases between them. The germline V gene encodes CDR1 SGHNT and CDR2 YENEEA. The CDR3 consists of 16 residues. The CDR3 coding sequence is TGTGCCAGCAGCTTAAGGGGAGATCCCTCCTACAATGAGCAGTTCTTC. Translating gives CASSLRGDPSYNEQFF.

Ten or more counts support this clonotype. The rearrangement joins TRBV4-1 to TRBJ2-4, with D possibly matching TRBD2 (5 bases). V was shortened by 3 bases and J by 6 bases, with 21 bases between the two germline ends. CDR1 and CDR2 (germline): MGHRA, YSYEKL. The CDR3 is 17 amino acids. CDR3 bases: TGCGCCAGCAGCCATCGAAGCCCCACGGAGGACCCAAACATTCAGTACTTC. This gives the protein CASSHRSPTEDPNIQYF.

This clonotype was picked up a small number of times. The chain uses TRBV11-2 and TRBJ1-1; D is unclear. Between the trimmed V and J ends, which lost 1 base and 5 bases, there was a span of 17 bases. There are 16 residues in the CDR3. Germline CDR1 and CDR2: SGHAT and FQNNGV. This chain's CDR3 is CASSLVSGNIGTEAFF. In DNA form, the CDR3 reads TGTGCCAGCAGCTTAGTGTCCGGTAACATTGGGACTGAAGCTTTCTTT.